This T cell receptor beta chain was profiled in a study of blood T cell repertoires in COVID-19. Study background: PBMCs, B-cell-depleted T cells, or T cells provided the cDNA or gDNA that made up the material.

Original methodology: Reference gene primer amplification gave nucleated cell count estimates. The data were produced by immunoSEQ multiplex PCR, yet TCRdb's version contains in-frame clones alone and is incomplete. The V and J calls and clone size are taken from that table; D and trimming were inferred from the DNA. The sample includes 55,000 to 80,000 clones, roughly 89% seen only once; the top ten take around 9%. CDR3 length: 13 amino acids. The V end was cut by 7 bases, the J end by 0 bases, with 12 bases between. CDR1 and CDR2 (germline): SQVTM, ANQGSEA. Sequences were obtained from peripheral blood. This TCR came from a man older than 75 with acute or convalescent COVID-19. This chain joins TRBV29-1 and TRBJ1-2; tentative D call: TRBD1 (6 bases). CDR3 in DNA: TGCAGCGACTGGGACACCTCTAACTATGGCTACACCTTC. Protein: CSDWDTSNYGYTF.